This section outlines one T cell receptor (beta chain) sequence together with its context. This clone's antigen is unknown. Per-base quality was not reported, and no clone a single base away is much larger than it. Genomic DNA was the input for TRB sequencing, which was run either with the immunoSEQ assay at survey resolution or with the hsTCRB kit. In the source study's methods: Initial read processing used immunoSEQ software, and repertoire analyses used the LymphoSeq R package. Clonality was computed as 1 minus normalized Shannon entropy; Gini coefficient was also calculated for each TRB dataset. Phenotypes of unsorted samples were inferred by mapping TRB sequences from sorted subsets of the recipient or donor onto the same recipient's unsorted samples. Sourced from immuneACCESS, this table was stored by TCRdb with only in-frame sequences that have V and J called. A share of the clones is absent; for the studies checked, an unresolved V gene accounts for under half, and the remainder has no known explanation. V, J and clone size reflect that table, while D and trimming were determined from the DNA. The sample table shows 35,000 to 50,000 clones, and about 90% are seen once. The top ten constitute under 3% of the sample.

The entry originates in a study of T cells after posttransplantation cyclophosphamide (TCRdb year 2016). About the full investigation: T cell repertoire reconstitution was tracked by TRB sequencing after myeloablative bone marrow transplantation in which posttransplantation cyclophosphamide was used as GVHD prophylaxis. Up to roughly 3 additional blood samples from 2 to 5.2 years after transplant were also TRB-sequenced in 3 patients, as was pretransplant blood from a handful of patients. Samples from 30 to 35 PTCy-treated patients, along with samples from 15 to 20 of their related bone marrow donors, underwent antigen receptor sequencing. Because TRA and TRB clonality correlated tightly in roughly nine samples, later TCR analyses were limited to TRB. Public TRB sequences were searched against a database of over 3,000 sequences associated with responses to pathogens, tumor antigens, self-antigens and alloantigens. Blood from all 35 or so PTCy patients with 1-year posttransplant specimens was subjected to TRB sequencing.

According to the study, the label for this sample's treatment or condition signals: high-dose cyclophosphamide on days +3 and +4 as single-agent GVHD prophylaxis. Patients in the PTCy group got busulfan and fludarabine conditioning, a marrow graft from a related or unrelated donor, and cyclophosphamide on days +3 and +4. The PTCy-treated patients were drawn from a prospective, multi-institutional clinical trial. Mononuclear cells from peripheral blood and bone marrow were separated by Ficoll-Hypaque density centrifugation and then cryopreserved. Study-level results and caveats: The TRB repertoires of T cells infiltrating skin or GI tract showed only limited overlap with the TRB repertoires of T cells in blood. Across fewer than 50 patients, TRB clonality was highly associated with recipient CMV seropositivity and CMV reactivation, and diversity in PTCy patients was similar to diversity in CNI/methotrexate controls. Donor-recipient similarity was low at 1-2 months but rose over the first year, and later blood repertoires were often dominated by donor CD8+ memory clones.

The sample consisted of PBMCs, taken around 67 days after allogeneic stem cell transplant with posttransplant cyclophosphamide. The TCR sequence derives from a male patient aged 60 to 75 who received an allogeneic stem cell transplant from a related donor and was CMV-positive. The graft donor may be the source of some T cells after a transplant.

The CDR3 protein is CASSLSIGQGSHEQYF. At the DNA level, the sequence is TGTGCCAGCAGCTTAAGTATTGGACAGGGGTCCCACGAGCAGTACTTC. This sequence uses TRBV7-9 and TRBJ2-7, and TRBD1 matches 9 of the central bases. CDR1 and CDR2 were assigned from the germline V gene (reference sequence) as SEHNR and FQNEAQ. The CDR3 covers 16 residues, taking in both the cysteine and the phenylalanine. Only the CDR3 DNA stays, 48 bases, in frame from base 1. After removal of 2 bases from V and 5 bases from J, the junction retains 10 bases not matched to a gene. Outside the CDR3, residues come from the reference TRBV7-9 and TRBJ2-7 proteins, so the full variable domain is: DTGVSQNPRHKITKRGQNVTFRCDPISEHNRLYWYRQTLGQGPEFLTYFQNEAQLEKSRLLSDRFSAERPKGSFSTLEIQRTEQGDSAMYLCASSLSIGQGSHEQYFGPGTRLTVT.